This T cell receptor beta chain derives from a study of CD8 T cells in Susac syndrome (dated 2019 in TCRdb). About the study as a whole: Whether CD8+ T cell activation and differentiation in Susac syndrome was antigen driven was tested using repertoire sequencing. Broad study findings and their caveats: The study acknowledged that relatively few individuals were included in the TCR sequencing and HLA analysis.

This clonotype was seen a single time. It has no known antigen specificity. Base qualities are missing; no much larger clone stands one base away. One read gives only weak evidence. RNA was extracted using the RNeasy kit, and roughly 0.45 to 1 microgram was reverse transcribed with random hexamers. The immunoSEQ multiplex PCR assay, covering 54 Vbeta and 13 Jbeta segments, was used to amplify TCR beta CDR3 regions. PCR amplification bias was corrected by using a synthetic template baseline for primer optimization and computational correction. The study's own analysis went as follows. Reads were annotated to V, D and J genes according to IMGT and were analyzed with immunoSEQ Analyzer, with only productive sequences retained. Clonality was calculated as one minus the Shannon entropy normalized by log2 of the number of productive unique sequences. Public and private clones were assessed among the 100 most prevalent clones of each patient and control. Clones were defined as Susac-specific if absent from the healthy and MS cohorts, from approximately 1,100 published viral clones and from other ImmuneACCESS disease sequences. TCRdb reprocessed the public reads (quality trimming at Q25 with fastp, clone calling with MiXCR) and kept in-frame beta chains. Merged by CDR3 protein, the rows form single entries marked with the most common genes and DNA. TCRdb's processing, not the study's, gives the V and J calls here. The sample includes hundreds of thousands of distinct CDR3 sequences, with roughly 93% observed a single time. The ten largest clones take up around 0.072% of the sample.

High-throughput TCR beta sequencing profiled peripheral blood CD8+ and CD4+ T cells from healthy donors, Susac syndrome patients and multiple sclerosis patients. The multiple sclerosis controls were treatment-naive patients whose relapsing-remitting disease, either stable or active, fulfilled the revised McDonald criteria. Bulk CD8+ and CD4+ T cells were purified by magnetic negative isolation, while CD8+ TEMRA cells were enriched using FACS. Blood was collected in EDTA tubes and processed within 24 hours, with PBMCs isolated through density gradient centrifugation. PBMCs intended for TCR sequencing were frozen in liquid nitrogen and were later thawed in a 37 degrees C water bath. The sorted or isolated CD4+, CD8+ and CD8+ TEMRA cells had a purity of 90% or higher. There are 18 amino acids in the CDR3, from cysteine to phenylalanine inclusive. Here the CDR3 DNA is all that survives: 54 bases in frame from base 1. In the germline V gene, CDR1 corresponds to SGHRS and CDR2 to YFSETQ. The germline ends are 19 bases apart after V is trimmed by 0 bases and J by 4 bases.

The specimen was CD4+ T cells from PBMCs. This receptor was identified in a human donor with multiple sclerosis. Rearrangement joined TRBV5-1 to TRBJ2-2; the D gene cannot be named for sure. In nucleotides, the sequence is TGCGCCAGCAGCTTGGACCCTGGTGGGTTCTCGGGCACCGGGGAGCTGTTTTTT. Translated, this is CASSLDPGGFSGTGELFF. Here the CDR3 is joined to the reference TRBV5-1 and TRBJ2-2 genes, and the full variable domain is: KAGVTQTPRYLIKTRGQQVTLSCSPISGHRSVSWYQQTPGQGLQFLFEYFSETQRNKGNFPGRFSGRQFSNSRSEMNVSTLELGDSALYLCASSLDPGGFSGTGELFFGEGSRLTVL.